This entry lists 27 T cell receptor beta chains sequenced from one sample in a study of human T cells and chemical hapten exposure. In TCRdb, the RACE reads were re-called with MiXCR into one record per CDR3 protein. The table records 89,000 or so distinct CDR3 sequences, about 6.3% of them present only once. Time point denoted: patch test 2, 6 weeks after DPC sensitization. Treatment indicated: therapeutic diphenylcyclopropenone sensitization with weekly scalp DPC. The specimen was whole blood, collected in connection with sensitization to the hapten diphenylcyclopropenone (DPC). The receptors shown here come from a woman younger than 45 with alopecia areata. Some clones in this sample may be carry-over from other donors' samples.

This clonotype has a count of ten or more. This chain links TRBV7-8 with TRBJ1-1; no clear D gene. Germline-derived CDR1 and CDR2 are SGHVS and FQNEAQ. Trimming pared 8 bases from V and 1 base from J, leaving 20 bases between. The CDR3 extends over 16 amino acids. DNA of the CDR3: TGTGCCAGCGTGGAGGGTACGACTATTCCGAACACTGAAGCTTTCTTT. Its protein is CASVEGTTIPNTEAFF. The full variable domain, its missing parts supplied by reference TRBV7-8 and TRBJ1-1, is GAGVSQSPRYKVAKRGQDVALRCDPISGHVSLFWYQQALGQGPEFLTYFQNEAQLDKSGLPSDRFFAERPEGSVSTLKIQRTQQEDSAVYLCASVEGTTIPNTEAFFGQGTRLTVV.

Ten or more counts support this clonotype. This sequence joins TRBV18 and TRBJ1-1; D perhaps matches TRBD1 (6 bases). This CDR3 spans 15 amino acids. Trimming left V 6 bases short and J 6 bases short, with 20 bases between. CDR1 is KGHSH, CDR2 LQKENI, per germline. The CDR3 is CASSGQGTQFSEAFF. In DNA form, the CDR3 reads TGTGCCAGCTCCGGGCAGGGGACTCAGTTCTCTGAAGCTTTCTTT.

This clonotype has ten or more counts. CDR3 DNA: TGTGCCAGCAGACCAACCGACAGGTCCTTAAACATTCAGTACTTC. Amino acids: CASRPTDRSLNIQYF. V usage is TRBV28 and J usage is TRBJ2-4; maybe TRBD1 (6 bases). Germline loops: CDR1 MDHEN, CDR2 SYDVKM. The length of the CDR3 is 15 residues. Trimming pared 6 bases from V and 6 bases from J, leaving 18 bases between.

The sample holds many counts of this clonotype. This chain uses TRBV20-1 with TRBJ2-7; 16 bases agree with TRBD2. Germline CDR1 DFQATT, CDR2 SNEGSKA (reference sequence). The V gene end was trimmed by 0 bases and the J gene end by 0 bases; junction bases not matched to a gene: 8. The CDR3 loop spans 19 amino acids. The CDR3 sequence is CSARDRGLAGGAGSYEQYF. Written as DNA, the CDR3 is TGCAGTGCTAGAGATAGGGGACTAGCGGGGGGGGCCGGCTCCTACGAGCAGTACTTC.

Regarding this clonotype: The germline gene is not matched at one end of the junction; a read error may be the cause. The J gene is TRBJ2-3, the V gene TRBV5-1; D not certain. Germline V gene lookup returns CDR1 SGHRS and CDR2 YFSETQ. The CDR3 has 15 residues. The CDR3 bases are TGCGCCAGCAGCTTGGGGACCTTTGGCACAGATACGCGGTATTTT. As protein: CASSLGTFGTDTRYF.

This clonotype was seen ten or more times. The chain joins TRBV6-1 to TRBJ1-2; the D gene is possibly TRBD1 (5 bases). Germline V CDR1 and CDR2: MNHNS, SASEGT. V was shortened by 2 bases and J by 5 bases, with 15 bases between the two germline ends. This CDR3 region has 15 residues. The CDR3 region is CASSETGSGLYGYTF. CDR3 nucleotide sequence: TGTGCCAGCAGTGAAACCGGTTCGGGGCTTTATGGCTACACCTTC.

Only a few counts were recorded for this clonotype. V gene TRBV9 combines with J gene TRBJ1-4; no reliable D call. Trimming removed 9 bases from V and 0 bases from J, with 9 bases in between. This CDR3 comprises 13 residues. Germline V gene data show CDR1 as SGDLS and CDR2 as YYNGEE. The CDR3 nucleotides are TGTGCCAACCTAGGAGCAACTAATGAAAAACTGTTTTTT. Its protein is CANLGATNEKLFF.

This clonotype was counted between two and nine times. The gene calls are TRBV7-9 and TRBJ1-1; TRBD1 aligns across 8 bases. CDR1 is SEHNR, CDR2 FQNEAQ, per germline (reference sequence). Trimming removed 4 bases from V and 0 bases from J; junction bases left unmatched: 7. The CDR3 spans 16 residues. CDR3 nucleotide sequence: TGTGCCAGCAGCTCCCGGGGACAGGCTATGAACACTGAAGCTTTCTTT. Protein: CASSSRGQAMNTEAFF.

The chain combines TRBV20-1 with TRBJ1-2, with a tentative D call TRBD1 (5 bases). The V end was cut by 5 bases, the J end by 0 bases, with 25 bases between. CDR1 is DFQATT and CDR2 is SNEGSKA in the germline V gene (reference sequence). This CDR3 is 18 amino acids long. The CDR3 bases are TGCAGTGCTGATAGGGGCGGGGGGTCTTTACTAGCTAACTATGGCTACACCTTC. Translating gives CSADRGGGSLLANYGYTF.

This chain links TRBV12-3 or TRBV12-4 with TRBJ2-1, with 9 positions matching TRBD2. J was trimmed by 3 bases and V by 6 bases; bases with no gene match: 6. This CDR3 has 15 residues. CDR3 bases: TGTGCCAGCAGACGATATAGCGGGGGCTACAATGAGCAGTTCTTC. Protein: CASRRYSGGYNEQFF.

This clonotype was observed a handful of times. The chain recombines TRBV6-5 with TRBJ2-3; no clear D. Germline CDR1 reads MNHEY; CDR2 reads SVGAGI. V lost 5 bases to trimming and J lost 3 bases, with 3 bases between them. The CDR3 spans 11 residues. Here the CDR3 DNA reads TGTGCCAGCAGTCAAACAGATACGCAGTATTTT. It specifies CASSQTDTQYF.

This clonotype occurred many times. V gene TRBV9 combines with J gene TRBJ2-6, with D unresolved. Trimming removed 3 bases at V and 4 bases at J, with 8 bases between. The CDR3 extends over 14 amino acids. Germline V gene lookup returns CDR1 SGDLS and CDR2 YYNGEE. The DNA for the CDR3 is TGTGCCAGCAGCGCCTCCTCCGGGGCCAACGTCCTGACTTTC. Translating gives CASSASSGANVLTF.

The chain combines TRBV7-2 with TRBJ2-7; D gene uncertain. V lost 3 bases and J 0 bases, leaving 9 bases between the germline ends. Germline V gives CDR1 SGHTA, CDR2 FQGNSA. This CDR3 region has 14 residues. The CDR3 DNA sequence: TGTGCCAGCAGCTTGACGTCAGGCTCCTACGAGCAGTACTTC. It specifies CASSLTSGSYEQYF.

A word on this clonotype: A read error is possible here, since a much larger clone lies one base away. The chain uses TRBV19 and TRBJ2-5, with 8 bases that match TRBD1. CDR1 and CDR2 (germline): LNHDA, SQIVND (reference sequence). The CDR3 has 14 amino acids. The CDR3 protein is CVSKGTGDVETQYF. DNA for the CDR3: TGTGTCAGTAAAGGGACAGGCGATGTGGAGACCCAGTACTTC.

The chain carries TRBV12-5 and TRBJ1-2, with 8 nucleotides matching TRBD1. The CDR3 extends over 16 amino acids. Trimming at V came to 6 bases and at J to 6 bases, leaving 15 bases not matched to a gene. CDR1 is LGHNT, CDR2 FRNRAP, per germline. CDR3: CASGVLQGAAGDGYTF. As DNA, the CDR3 is TGTGCTAGTGGAGTCTTGCAGGGGGCTGCGGGTGATGGCTACACCTTC.

The V and J genes are TRBV27 and TRBJ2-1, with D possibly TRBD2 on 6 matching bases. CDR1 and CDR2 (germline): MNHEY, SMNVEV (reference sequence). The CDR3 has 15 amino acids. V was cut by 3 bases and J by 4 bases, with 13 bases left in between. The CDR3 DNA follows: TGTGCCAGCAGTTTTGGAGGGGCCGTGTACAATGAGCAGTTCTTC. Protein sequence: CASSFGGAVYNEQFF.

The J gene is TRBJ1-1, the V gene TRBV5-1; possibly TRBD1 for D (6 bases). With 5 bases removed from V and 0 bases from J, the gap between germline ends came to 11 bases. Germline V CDR1 and CDR2: SGHRS, YFSETQ. This CDR3 contains 14 residues. The CDR3 sequence: CASRLGAMNTEAFF. CDR3 sequence (DNA): TGCGCCAGCAGGCTGGGGGCCATGAACACTGAAGCTTTCTTT.

This clonotype was counted many times. DNA of the CDR3: TGTGCCAGCAGTTACACAAGGGCGACGGGCAATCAGCCCCAGCATTTT. Amino acid sequence: CASSYTRATGNQPQHF. The chain carries TRBV6-5 and TRBJ1-5; D call uncertain. V was cut by 2 bases and J by 2 bases, with 13 bases left in between. Germline-derived CDR1 and CDR2 are MNHEY and SVGAGI. The CDR3 is made up of 16 amino acids.

This clonotype has at least ten counts. The chain recombines TRBV29-1 with TRBJ2-2; D may be TRBD1 (6 bases). The CDR3 extends over 15 amino acids. In germline, CDR1 is SQVTM, CDR2 ANQGSEA. V lost 4 bases and J lost 0, with 12 bases in between. CDR3 sequence reads: CSVGPDSTNTGELFF. For the CDR3, the DNA is TGCAGCGTTGGCCCGGACAGCACGAACACCGGGGAGCTGTTTTTT.

This clonotype was seen repeatedly, ten times or more. The gene calls are TRBV5-1 and TRBJ1-6; D remains unclear. CDR3 length equals 15 residues. V gave up 5 bases and J gave up 7 bases, with 16 bases separating them. Germline loops: CDR1 SGHRS, CDR2 YFSETQ. CDR3 DNA: TGCGCCAGCAGTACGTTGGGCGGACCCAATTCACCCCTCCACTTT. As protein: CASSTLGGPNSPLHF.

At least ten counts were recorded for this clonotype. The V call is TRBV5-1, the J call TRBJ1-1; TRBD1 aligns across 8 bases. The V gene's germline CDR1 is SGHRS and CDR2 YFSETQ. Trimming at V came to 4 bases and at J to 3 bases, leaving 2 bases not matched to a gene. The CDR3 sequence is 13 residues long. CDR3 amino acids: CASSPTGDTEAFF. The CDR3 DNA follows: TGCGCCAGCAGCCCGACAGGGGACACTGAAGCTTTCTTT. Full variable domain (rest looked up from reference TRBV5-1 and TRBJ1-1): KAGVTQTPRYLIKTRGQQVTLSCSPISGHRSVSWYQQTPGQGLQFLFEYFSETQRNKGNFPGRFSGRQFSNSRSEMNVSTLELGDSALYLCASSPTGDTEAFFGQGTRLTVV.

This clonotype was seen ten or more times. The chain links TRBV9 to TRBJ2-2; D is possibly TRBD1 (5 bases). The ends were cut back, 2 bases at V and 2 bases at J, with 7 bases in the middle. The CDR3 is 14 residues long. Germline loops: CDR1 SGDLS, CDR2 YYNGEE. CDR3 DNA sequence: TGTGCCAGCAGCGTTGACAGTAACACCGGGGAGCTGTTTTTT. Protein sequence: CASSVDSNTGELFF.

This clonotype has only a few counts. The chain couples TRBV20-1 to TRBJ1-1; a weak D match, TRBD1 (5 bases). Trimming took 3 bases from V and 11 from J, leaving 16 bases between them. The CDR3 consists of 12 residues. Per germline, CDR1 DFQATT and CDR2 SNEGSKA (reference sequence). The CDR3 spells CSASAGGDKAFF. CDR3 sequence (DNA): TGCAGTGCTAGTGCCGGGGGGGATAAGGCTTTCTTT.

This clonotype was seen repeatedly, ten times or more. The V gene is TRBV7-8, the J gene TRBJ1-1; TRBD1 is a possible D gene (5 bases). Germline V lookup: CDR1 SGHVS, CDR2 FQNEAQ. The CDR3 spans 13 residues. Trimming removed 2 bases at V and 5 bases at J, with 9 bases between. CDR3: CASSLRGVTEAFF. DNA of the CDR3: TGTGCCAGCAGCTTACGGGGGGTTACTGAAGCTTTCTTT.

The sample holds many counts of this clonotype. The V call is TRBV30, the J call TRBJ1-2, with D uncertain. V was pared by 5 bases and J by 8 bases, with 18 bases between. This CDR3 is 13 amino acids long. Germline V gene lookup returns CDR1 GTSNPN and CDR2 SVGIG (reference sequence). In nucleotides, the CDR3 is TGTGCCTGGTGGCTGTGGGGTCGTTACGGCTACACCTTC. It codes for CAWWLWGRYGYTF.

The V and J genes are TRBV30 and TRBJ2-3; 7 bases are shared with TRBD2. This CDR3 spans 16 amino acids. J lost 0 bases, V lost 0 bases, and 6 bases had no gene match. Germline CDR1 and CDR2: GTSNPN and SVGIG (reference sequence). CDR3: CAWSVRSSGSTDTQYF. The DNA for the CDR3 is TGTGCCTGGAGTGTACGATCTAGCGGAAGCACAGATACGCAGTATTTT.

J is TRBJ1-1 and V is TRBV30; possible D gene TRBD1, 6 bases. This CDR3 has 13 residues. Germline loops: CDR1 GTSNPN, CDR2 SVGIG (reference sequence). The V end was cut by 1 base, the J end by 6 bases, with 12 bases between. The CDR3 DNA is TGTGCCTGGAGTGCCCAGGGGTGTCCTGAAGCTTTCTTT. It translates to CAWSAQGCPEAFF.